This record covers a single TCR beta chain. Germline V gives CDR1 WNHNN, CDR2 SYGVQD (reference sequence). Trimming cost V 4 bases and J 5 bases, with 12 bases left between them. The CDR3 spans 14 residues. The data stem from a study of technical replicates of blood from a few donors. Only in-frame clones appear in the TCRdb table, and some are missing; sequencing was by immunoSEQ multiplex PCR. The sample carries over 70,000 clones, approximately 96% recorded once. The chain uses TRBV10-1 and TRBJ2-1, with D unresolved. Sequenced material: T cells isolated from PBMCs. This clonotype originated in a human donor in good health. The CDR3 DNA is TGCGCCAGCAGTGTTTACTCCCGGGACAATGAGCAGTTCTTC. It translates to CASSVYSRDNEQFF.